This TCR beta chain appears in the sequencing data of a study of Tregs in tolerant kidney transplant recipients. Study findings and constraints: Tregs expanded with activated donor B cells seemed most donor-specific. Biological reproducibility was not directly addressed, but technical replication error appeared minimal.

Unstimulated Tregs (CD4+CD25+CD127-) and CD4+CD25- non-Tregs were sorted from PBMCs. This clone was recorded once. Its antigen is unidentified. Germline CDR1 is SGHAT and CDR2 is FQNNGV. Trimming pared 5 bases from V and 4 bases from J, leaving 9 bases between. The CDR3 covers 12 residues. Libraries were prepared by immunoSEQ multiplex PCR; TCRdb keeps only in-frame clonotypes and omits some of them. The sample records more than 95,000 clones, approximately 90% being singletons. This sequence joins TRBV11-2 and TRBJ2-7; a weak D match, TRBD1 (5 bases). This TCR was sampled from a human donor in good health. Sequencing was carried out using CD4+ T cells from blood. CDR3 DNA sequence: TGTGCCAGCAGCCCCCGACAGTACGAGCAGTACTTC. It encodes CASSPRQYEQYF. The full variable domain, completed using reference TRBV11-2 and TRBJ2-7, is EAGVAQSPRYKIIEKRQSVAFWCNPISGHATLYWYQQILGQGPKLLIQFQNNGVVDDSQLPKDRFSAERLKGVDSTLKIQPAKLEDSAVYLCASSPRQYEQYFGPGTRLTVT.